The T cell receptor (beta chain) described here comes from a study of metastatic and nonmetastatic thyroid tumors. To note about this clone: Other nucleotide sequences in the sample specify the same CDR3.

TCRdb reassembled clones from the PCR reads with MiXCR. The sample consists of tens of thousands of clones, around 12% of them appearing once. Thyroid surgery took place with no prior treatment in any patient. CDR3 length: 13 residues. Germline values: CDR1 SGHDT, CDR2 YYEEEE. V gave up 0 bases and J gave up 5 bases, with 8 bases separating them. The specimen sequenced was tumor tissue. The TCR sequence derives from a female donor with papillary thyroid cancer or a benign thyroid nodule (not recorded which). Some clones in this sample may be carry-over from other donors' samples. The rearrangement links TRBV5-6 to TRBJ1-1; D is possibly TRBD1 (6 bases). CDR3 amino acids: CASSLGRGTEAFF. CDR3 in DNA: TGTGCCAGCAGCTTGGGCAGGGGAACTGAAGCTTTCTTT.